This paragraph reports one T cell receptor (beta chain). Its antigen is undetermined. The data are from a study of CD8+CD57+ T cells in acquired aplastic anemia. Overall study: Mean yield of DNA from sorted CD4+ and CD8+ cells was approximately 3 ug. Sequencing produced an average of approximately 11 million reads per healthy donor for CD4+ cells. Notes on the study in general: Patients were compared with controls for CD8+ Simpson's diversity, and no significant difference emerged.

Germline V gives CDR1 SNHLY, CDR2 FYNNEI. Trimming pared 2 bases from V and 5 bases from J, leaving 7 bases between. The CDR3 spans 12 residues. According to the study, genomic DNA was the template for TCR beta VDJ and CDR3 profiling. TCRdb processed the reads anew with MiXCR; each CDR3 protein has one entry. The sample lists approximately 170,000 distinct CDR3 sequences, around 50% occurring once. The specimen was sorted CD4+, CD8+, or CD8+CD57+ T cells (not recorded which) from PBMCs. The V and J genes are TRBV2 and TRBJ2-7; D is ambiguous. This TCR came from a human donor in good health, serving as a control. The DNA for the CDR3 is TGTGCCAGCAGTGAAACCCAGAACGAGCAGTACTTC. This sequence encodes CASSETQNEQYF.